These T cell receptor beta chains were read from a single sample in a study of blood T cell repertoires in COVID-19. Sequencing used immunoSEQ multiplex PCR; TCRdb keeps in-frame clones, though not all of them. The sample gives over 110,000 clones, roughly 88% of which show up once; roughly 10% is in the top ten. The sequencing sample was made of peripheral blood. The origin of the receptors is a man aged 60 to 69 with active or convalescent COVID-19. The CDR3 runs from the conserved cysteine through the conserved F or W. A D gene is named only where the DNA matches it firmly. Size is stated for part of the rows, as once, few or many counts, or as a class when the clone is expanded.

d_gene	abundance	v_gene	j_gene	CDR3nt	CDR3aa
TRBD1	.	TRBV24-1	TRBJ2-1	TGTGCCACCAGTGGTTCCCCCGGGACAGGCTCCTACAATGAGCAGTTCTTC	CATSGSPGTGSYNEQFF
.	.	TRBV6-5	TRBJ2-2	TGTGCCAGCAGTTACTCCTCAGGGGCGGCCGGGGAGCTGTTTTTT	CASSYSSGAAGELFF
TRBD2	.	TRBV19	TRBJ2-3	TGTGCCAGTAGTATCAACCAGGGACTAGGTTTGTATTTT	CASSINQGLGLYF
TRBD1	.	TRBV19	TRBJ1-5	TGTGCCAGTAGCTACAGGGGTGATCAGCCCCAGCATTTT	CASSYRGDQPQHF
TRBD1	.	TRBV9	TRBJ2-5	TGTGCCAGCAGCCTGGACAGGGGGCGGCGAGAGACCCAGTACTTC	CASSLDRGRRETQYF
TRBD1	.	TRBV6-1	TRBJ1-2	TGTGCCAGCAGTGAACGGGGACAGGGAAGTGGCTATGGCTACACCTTC	CASSERGQGSGYGYTF
.	once	TRBV27	TRBJ1-1	TGTGCCAGCAGTTCCCCGGGAGTATGGCATGCTTTCTTT	CASSSPGVWHAFF
.	.	TRBV9	TRBJ1-2	TGTGCCAGCAGCGTAGACGCGGGGGGCGGAGGCTATGGCTACACCTTC	CASSVDAGGGGYGYTF
.	once	TRBV6-4	TRBJ2-2	TGTGCCAGCAGTGTACTGCCAGGGGTGACCGGGGAGCTGTTTTTT	CASSVLPGVTGELFF
.	.	TRBV28	TRBJ1-2	TGTGCCAGCAGTCCGACCGCTGCAGGGAGGGGCTACACCTTC	CASSPTAAGRGYTF
TRBD1	.	TRBV7-2	TRBJ1-6	TGTGCCAGCAAGGGACAGGCACTAGGATCACCCCTCCACTTT	CASKGQALGSPLHF
.	.	TRBV5-4	TRBJ1-2	TGTGCCAGCACCCAGGTCCCTGACTATGGCTACACCTTC	CASTQVPDYGYTF
.	few	TRBV10-3	TRBJ1-2	TGTGCCATCAGTGAGTCCCCGGGGAGTTTAGATGGCTACACCTTC	CAISESPGSLDGYTF
.	.	TRBV5-1	TRBJ1-2	TGCGCCAGCAGCTACGGACAGTATGGCTACACCTTC	CASSYGQYGYTF
.	.	TRBV7-7	TRBJ2-2	TGTGCTAGCAGCCCAGTGACAGGTTACCTCACCGGGGAGCTGTTTTTT	CASSPVTGYLTGELFF
.	.	TRBV27	TRBJ2-1	TGTGCCAGCCGAAGGAGTTCATCAAGCTCCTACAATGAGCAGTTCTTC	CASRRSSSSSYNEQFF
.	.	TRBV19	TRBJ1-1	TGTGCCAGTAGTTTCAACACAGCGAACACTGAAGCTTTCTTT	CASSFNTANTEAFF
.	.	TRBV7-9	TRBJ1-3	TGTGCCAGCAGCCTAGATATGGGCAGGGCCGGAAACACCATATATTTT	CASSLDMGRAGNTIYF
.	.	TRBV2	TRBJ1-4	TGTGCCAGCAGTGAAACGCAGGGGCGGGAAAAACTGTTTTTT	CASSETQGREKLFF
.	.	TRBV7-2	TRBJ2-7	TGTGCCAGCAGCCACCAAGGGACACGTTTGGTAGAGCAGTACTTC	CASSHQGTRLVEQYF
TRBD1	.	TRBV7-2	TRBJ2-7	TGTGCCAGCAGCACAAGACAGGGGGGATACGAGCAGTACTTC	CASSTRQGGYEQYF
.	few	TRBV9	TRBJ1-5	TGTGCCAGCAGCCCCCAGGGAGGTAGCAATCAGCCCCAGCATTTT	CASSPQGGSNQPQHF
.	.	TRBV20-1	TRBJ1-3	TGCAGTGCTAGTCCTTCTGGAAACACCATATATTTT	CSASPSGNTIYF
TRBD2	.	TRBV7-9	TRBJ2-1	TGTGCCAGCACCCTAAGCGGTTCGGCGGGAGGGCCGGGTGGCAGGTTCTTC	CASTLSGSAGGPGGRFF
TRBD2	.	TRBV6-4	TRBJ2-1	TGTGCCAGCAGTGACTCCCCCCTAGCGGGGACCTACAATGAGCAGTTCTTC	CASSDSPLAGTYNEQFF
.	once	TRBV6-4	TRBJ1-1	TGTGCCAGCAGAGGCAACAGGAATGAAGCTTTCTTT	CASRGNRNEAFF
TRBD1	.	TRBV7-2	TRBJ1-5	TGTGCCAGCAGCTTAGCCGGGACAGTTAGCAATCAGCCCCAGCATTTT	CASSLAGTVSNQPQHF
TRBD2	.	TRBV7-2	TRBJ2-2	TGTGCCAGCAGCCTCAGGACTAGCTCAGGCGGGGAGCTGTTTTTT	CASSLRTSSGGELFF
.	few	TRBV3-1/TRBV3-2	TRBJ1-1	TGTGCCAGCAGCCAAGTTCAGGGGAACACTGAAGCTTTCTTT	CASSQVQGNTEAFF
.	.	TRBV3-1/TRBV3-2	TRBJ1-1	TGTGCCAGCAGCCTTATTCCGGGAAAGAACACTGAAGCTTTCTTT	CASSLIPGKNTEAFF
TRBD1	.	TRBV5-5	TRBJ1-6	TGTGCCAGCAGCTTGGCGGGACAGTACTCCTATAATTCACCCCTCCACTTT	CASSLAGQYSYNSPLHF
.	.	TRBV4-1	TRBJ1-1	TGCGCCAGCAGCCAATCTCCAGTATTGAACACTGAAGCTTTCTTT	CASSQSPVLNTEAFF
TRBD2	.	TRBV29-1	TRBJ2-3	TGCAGCGTGGGGGGGGTGACAGATACGCAGTATTTT	CSVGGVTDTQYF
TRBD1	.	TRBV19	TRBJ1-2	TGTGCCAGTAGTAATAGGGACAGGGCAGGCTATGGCTACACCTTC	CASSNRDRAGYGYTF
.	.	TRBV7-6	TRBJ1-1	TGTGCCAGCAGCTTAGAGGGGTCTGAAGCTTTCTTT	CASSLEGSEAFF
TRBD2	.	TRBV9	TRBJ2-3	TGTGCCAGCAGCCAGGGGACTAGCGGGGGACCTAGCACAGATACGCAGTATTTT	CASSQGTSGGPSTDTQYF
TRBD1	.	TRBV27	TRBJ1-2	TGTGCCAGCACCCCAATCCCGGGACAGGGGAGGAGGGGTGGCTACACCTTC	CASTPIPGQGRRGGYTF
TRBD2	.	TRBV5-1	TRBJ2-1	TGCGCCAGCAGTTGGACTAGCGGGATGAGCAGCTCCTACAATGAGCAGTTCTTC	CASSWTSGMSSSYNEQFF
.	.	TRBV7-9	TRBJ2-5	TGTGCCAGCAGCTCCCTGGACAGCCAGACCCAGTACTTC	CASSSLDSQTQYF
.	.	TRBV7-9	TRBJ1-2	TGTGCCAGCAGCTCCACCTTGGTAGAAGGAGCCTATGGCTACACCTTC	CASSSTLVEGAYGYTF
TRBD2	.	TRBV7-9	TRBJ2-3	TGTGCCAGCAGTCTTACGGGACTAGCGGGAGGCACAGATACGCAGTATTTT	CASSLTGLAGGTDTQYF
TRBD1	few	TRBV4-1	TRBJ1-4	TGCGCCAGCAGCCAATTGGTCAGGGGGAATGAAAAACTGTTTTTT	CASSQLVRGNEKLFF
.	once	TRBV5-1	TRBJ2-4	TGCGCCAGCAGCTTGGCCCACAGCGGTATTGAAAACATTCAGTACTTC	CASSLAHSGIENIQYF
.	.	TRBV30	TRBJ2-3	TGTGCCTGGAAGGTCGTCGGGGGCACAGATACGCAGTATTTT	CAWKVVGGTDTQYF
TRBD2	.	TRBV5-1	TRBJ2-1	TGCGCCAGCAAAGCGGGAGATATAAATGAGCAGTTCTTC	CASKAGDINEQFF